A single sample gave rise to the 8 T cell receptor beta chains below, sequenced in a study of vaccination and CD4 T cells after COVID-19. Described treatment: roughly ten-day PBMC culture with coronavirus spike peptide pools or control peptides (ViraFEST assay). Antigen specificity for these receptors is unknown. Cultured CD4+ T cells had their DNA profiled by the Oncomine TCR Beta short-read assay. TCRdb fed the PCR reads into MiXCR, producing one record per CDR3 protein. There are more than 9,500 distinct CDR3 sequences in the sample; 50% occur only once, and 30% to 35% lies in the top ten. The sample was CD4+ T cells from blood, cultured in vitro. Receptors originate from a human donor who had recovered from COVID-19.

J is TRBJ1-1 and V is TRBV12-3 or TRBV12-4; TRBD1 matches at 9 bases. This CDR3 is built from 13 residues. V dropped 3 bases and J dropped 6; count of bases not matched to a gene: 2. The CDR3 protein is CASSFGTGSEAFF. The CDR3 region has the DNA TGTGCCAGCAGTTTCGGGACAGGGTCTGAAGCTTTCTTT.

The V and J genes are TRBV19 and TRBJ2-2; the D call may be TRBD1 or TRBD2 (5 bases each). This CDR3 spans 15 amino acids. The V and J ends lost 7 bases and 4 bases respectively, with 16 bases between them. CDR1 is LNHDA, CDR2 SQIVND, per germline (reference sequence). This chain's CDR3 is CASIPPGPSTGELFF. The CDR3 region has the DNA TGTGCCAGTATCCCCCCGGGGCCGAGCACCGGGGAGCTGTTTTTT.

The V and J genes are TRBV6-1 and TRBJ1-5; D ambiguous. The V and J ends lost 6 bases and 0 bases respectively, with 6 bases between them. CDR1 is MNHNS and CDR2 is SASEGT in the germline V gene. The CDR3 has 13 amino acids. The CDR3: CASRRSSNQPQHF. CDR3 bases: TGTGCCAGCAGGCGTAGTAGCAATCAGCCCCAGCATTTT.

On this clonotype itself: Germline and junction disagree at one end, which may indicate a read error. The J gene is TRBJ1-6, the V gene TRBV19; D unclear. The CDR3 is made up of 17 amino acids. Per the germline V gene, CDR1 is LNHDA and CDR2 is SQIVND (reference sequence). The CDR3 sequence: CASSEGALSSYNPPLHF. Written as DNA, the CDR3 is TGTGCCAGTAGTGAGGGAGCATTAAGCTCCTATAATCCACCCCTCCACTTT.

This clonotype was seen a few times. An end of the junction differs from the germline gene, which may be a read error. This chain connects TRBV30 to TRBJ1-2; D unclear. This CDR3 spans 14 amino acids. Germline V gene sequence: CDR1 GTSNPN, CDR2 SVGIG (reference sequence). The CDR3 DNA reads TGTGCCGGGAGGCCCTTAGGGAATCCCTATGGCTACACCTTC. Protein sequence: CAGRPLGNPYGYTF.

This chain connects TRBV6-1 to TRBJ1-4, with D possibly TRBD1 on 5 matching bases. Germline assignment: CDR1 MNHNS and CDR2 SASEGT. V lost 11 bases and J 7 bases, leaving 17 bases between the germline ends. This CDR3 is 13 amino acids long. For the CDR3, the DNA is TGTGCCGTCGGAGGGGCGGTGGGTGAAAAACTGTTTTTT. Its protein product is CAVGGAVGEKLFF.

This clonotype has just a few counts. The rearrangement uses TRBV19 and TRBJ1-2; D is unresolved. This CDR3 region has 13 residues. V dropped 6 bases and J dropped 4 bases, with 12 bases sitting between them. CDR1 is LNHDA and CDR2 is SQIVND in the germline V gene (reference sequence). In DNA form, the CDR3 reads TGTGCCAGTAGGAAGGACGGAACCTATGGCTACACCTTC. Translated, it gives CASRKDGTYGYTF.

This chain links TRBV10-3 with TRBJ1-5, with D unclear. This CDR3 is built from 13 residues. From germline, CDR1 is ENHRY and CDR2 SYGVKD. Trimming cost V 6 bases and J 1 base, with 7 bases left between them. In DNA, the CDR3 is TGTGCCATCAGGGCGGGGAGCAATCAGCCCCAGCATTTT. Its protein product is CAIRAGSNQPQHF.